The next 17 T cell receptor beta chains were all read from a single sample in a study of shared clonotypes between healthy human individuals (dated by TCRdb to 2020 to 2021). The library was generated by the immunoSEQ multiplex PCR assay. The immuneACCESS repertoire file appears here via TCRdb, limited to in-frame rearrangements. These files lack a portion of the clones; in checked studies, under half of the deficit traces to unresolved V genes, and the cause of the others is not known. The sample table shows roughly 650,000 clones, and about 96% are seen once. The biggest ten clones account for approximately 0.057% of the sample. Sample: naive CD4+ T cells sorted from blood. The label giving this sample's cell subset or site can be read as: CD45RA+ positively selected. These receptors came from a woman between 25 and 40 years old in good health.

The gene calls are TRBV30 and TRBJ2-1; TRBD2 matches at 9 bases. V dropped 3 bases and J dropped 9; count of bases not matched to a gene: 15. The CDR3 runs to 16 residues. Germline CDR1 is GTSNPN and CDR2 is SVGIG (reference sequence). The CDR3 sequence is CAWSFPSRGRVREQFF. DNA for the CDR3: TGTGCCTGGAGCTTCCCGTCGCGCGGGAGGGTTCGTGAGCAGTTCTTC.

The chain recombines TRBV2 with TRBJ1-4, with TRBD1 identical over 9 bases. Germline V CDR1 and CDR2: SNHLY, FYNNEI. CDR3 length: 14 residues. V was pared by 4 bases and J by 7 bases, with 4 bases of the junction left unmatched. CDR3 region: CASSAGTGIEKLFF. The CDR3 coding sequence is TGTGCCAGCAGTGCCGGGACAGGGATTGAAAAACTGTTTTTT.

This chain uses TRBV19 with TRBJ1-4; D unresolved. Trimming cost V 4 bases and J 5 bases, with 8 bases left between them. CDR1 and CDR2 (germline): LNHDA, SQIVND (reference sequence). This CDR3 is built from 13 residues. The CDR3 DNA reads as TGTGCCAGTAGTAGGACTATAAATGAAAAACTGTTTTTT. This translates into CASSRTINEKLFF. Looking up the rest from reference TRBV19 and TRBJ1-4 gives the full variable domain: DGGITQSPKYLFRKEGQNVTLSCEQNLNHDAMYWYRQDPGQGLRLIYYSQIVNDFQKGDIAEGYSVSREKKESFPLTVTSAQKNPTAFYLCASSRTINEKLFFGSGTQLSVL.

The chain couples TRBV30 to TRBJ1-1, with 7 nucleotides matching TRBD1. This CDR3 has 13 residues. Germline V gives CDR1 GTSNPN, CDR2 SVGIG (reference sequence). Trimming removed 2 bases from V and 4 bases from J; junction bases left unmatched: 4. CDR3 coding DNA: TGTGCCTGGAGTTACAACAGGGGCACTGAAGCTTTCTTT. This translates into CAWSYNRGTEAFF.

The CDR3 nucleotides read TGTGCCAGCTCACCACCGGGACAGGGACCTAATGAGCAGTTCTTC. Translated: CASSPPGQGPNEQFF. V and J are TRBV18 and TRBJ2-1, with 9 bases matching TRBD1. This CDR3 has 15 amino acids. Germline CDR1 KGHSH, CDR2 LQKENI. V trimming: 0 bases; J trimming: 7 bases; junction bases outside the gene matches: 4.

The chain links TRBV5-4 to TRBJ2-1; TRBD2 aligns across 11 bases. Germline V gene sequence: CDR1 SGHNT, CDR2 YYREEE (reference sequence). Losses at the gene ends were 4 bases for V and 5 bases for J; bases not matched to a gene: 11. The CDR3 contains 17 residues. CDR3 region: CASSPRGTSGSHNEQFF. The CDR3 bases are TGTGCCAGCAGCCCCCGGGGTACTAGCGGGAGCCACAATGAGCAGTTCTTC.

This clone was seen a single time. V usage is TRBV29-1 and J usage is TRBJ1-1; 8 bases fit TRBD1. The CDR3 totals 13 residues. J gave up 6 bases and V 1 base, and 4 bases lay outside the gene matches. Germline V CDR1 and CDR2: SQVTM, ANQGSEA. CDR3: CSVEVTGVAEAFF. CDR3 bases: TGCAGCGTTGAAGTGACAGGGGTCGCTGAAGCTTTCTTT.

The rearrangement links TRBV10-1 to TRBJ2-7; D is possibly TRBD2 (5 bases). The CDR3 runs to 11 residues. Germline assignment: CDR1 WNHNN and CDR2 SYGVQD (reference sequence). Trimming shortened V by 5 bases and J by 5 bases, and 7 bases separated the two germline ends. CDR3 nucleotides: TGCGCCAGCAGTCCGGGGAACGAGCAGTACTTC. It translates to CASSPGNEQYF.

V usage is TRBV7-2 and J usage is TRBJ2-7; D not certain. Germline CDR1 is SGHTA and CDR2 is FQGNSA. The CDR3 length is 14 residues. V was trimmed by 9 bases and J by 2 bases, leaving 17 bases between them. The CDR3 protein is CASTSPARPYEQYF. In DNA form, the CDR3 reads TGTGCCAGTACCTCTCCAGCGAGGCCCTACGAGCAGTACTTC.

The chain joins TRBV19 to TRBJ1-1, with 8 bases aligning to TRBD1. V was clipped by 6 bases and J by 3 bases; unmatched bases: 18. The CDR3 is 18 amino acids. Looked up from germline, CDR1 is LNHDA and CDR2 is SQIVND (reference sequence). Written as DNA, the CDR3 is TGTGCCAGTAGATCCACCGGGGGCAGGGGGCTAAAGGACACTGAAGCTTTCTTT. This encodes CASRSTGGRGLKDTEAFF.

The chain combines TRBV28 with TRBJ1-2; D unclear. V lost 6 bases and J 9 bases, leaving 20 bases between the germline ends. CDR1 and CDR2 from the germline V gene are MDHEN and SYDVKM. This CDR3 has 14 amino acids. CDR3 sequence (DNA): TGTGCCAGCAGCTTACCCCAAGGGTTGAGAAGCTACACCTTC. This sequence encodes CASSLPQGLRSYTF.

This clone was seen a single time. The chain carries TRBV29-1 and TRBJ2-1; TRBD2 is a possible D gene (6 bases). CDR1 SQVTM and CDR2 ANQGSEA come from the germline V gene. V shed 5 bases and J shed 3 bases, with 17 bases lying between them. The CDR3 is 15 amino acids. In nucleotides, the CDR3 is TGCAGCGTTCCCGGGACTCGATTTCTCTACAATGAGCAGTTCTTC. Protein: CSVPGTRFLYNEQFF.

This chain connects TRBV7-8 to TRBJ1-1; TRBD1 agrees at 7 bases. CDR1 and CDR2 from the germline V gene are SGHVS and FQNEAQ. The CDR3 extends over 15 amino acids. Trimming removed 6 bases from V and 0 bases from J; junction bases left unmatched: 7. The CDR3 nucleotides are TGTGCCAGCAGGCTCTGGGACAGAGTGAACACTGAAGCTTTCTTT. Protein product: CASRLWDRVNTEAFF.

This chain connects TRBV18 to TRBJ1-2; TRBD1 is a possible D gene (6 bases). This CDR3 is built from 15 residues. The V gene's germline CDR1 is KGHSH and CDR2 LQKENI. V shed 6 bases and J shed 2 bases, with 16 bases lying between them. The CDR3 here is CASSPNRAGNYGYTF. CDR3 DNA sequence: TGTGCCAGCTCCCCGAACAGGGCAGGAAACTATGGCTACACCTTC.

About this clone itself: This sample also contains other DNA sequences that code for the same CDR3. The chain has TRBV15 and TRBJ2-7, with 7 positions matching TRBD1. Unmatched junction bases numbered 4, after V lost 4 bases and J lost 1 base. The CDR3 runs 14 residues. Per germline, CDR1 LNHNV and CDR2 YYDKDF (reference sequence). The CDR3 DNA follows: TGTGCCACCAGCACCCGGACAGGTTCCTACGAGCAGTACTTC. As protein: CATSTRTGSYEQYF.

The CDR3 nucleotides read TGCGCCAGCAGCTTGGCGTCCGGGAACACCGGGGAGCTGTTTTTT. The encoded protein is CASSLASGNTGELFF. The chain links TRBV5-1 to TRBJ2-2; D not resolved. V lost 0 bases and J lost 1, with 7 bases in between. Per the germline V gene, CDR1 is SGHRS and CDR2 is YFSETQ. This CDR3 has 15 residues. The whole variable domain, filled in from reference TRBV5-1 and TRBJ2-2, reads KAGVTQTPRYLIKTRGQQVTLSCSPISGHRSVSWYQQTPGQGLQFLFEYFSETQRNKGNFPGRFSGRQFSNSRSEMNVSTLELGDSALYLCASSLASGNTGELFFGEGSRLTVL.

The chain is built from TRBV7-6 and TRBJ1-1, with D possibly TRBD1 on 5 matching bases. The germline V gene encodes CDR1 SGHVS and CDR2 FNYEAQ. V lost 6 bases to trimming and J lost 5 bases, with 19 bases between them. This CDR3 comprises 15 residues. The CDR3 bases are TGTGCCAGCAGTACCCATACAGGCTGGGGGACTGAAGCTTTCTTT. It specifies CASSTHTGWGTEAFF.